This T cell receptor (beta chain) originates from a study of T-cell reconstitution after alpha-beta-depleted transplantation in children. Germline CDR1 is MNHEY and CDR2 is SVGAGI. V was shortened by 0 bases and J by 2 bases, with 7 bases between the two germline ends. The CDR3 contains 15 residues. Unique molecular identifiers were incorporated during preparation of the TCRbeta library. MiXCR was run by TCRdb on the PCR reads, yielding one entry per CDR3 protein. This sample has approximately 350,000 distinct CDR3 sequences, with about a tenth found just once. The source is a human donor who donated a stem cell graft to a child with acute lymphoblastic leukemia. The sequencing used PBMCs from the stem cell graft donor, collected from the stem cell graft. The chain is built from TRBV6-5 and TRBJ1-4; unclear D gene. CDR3 nucleotide sequence: TGTGCCAGCAGTTACTCAGGGTCGACTAATGAAAAACTGTTTTTT. This gives the protein CASSYSGSTNEKLFF.